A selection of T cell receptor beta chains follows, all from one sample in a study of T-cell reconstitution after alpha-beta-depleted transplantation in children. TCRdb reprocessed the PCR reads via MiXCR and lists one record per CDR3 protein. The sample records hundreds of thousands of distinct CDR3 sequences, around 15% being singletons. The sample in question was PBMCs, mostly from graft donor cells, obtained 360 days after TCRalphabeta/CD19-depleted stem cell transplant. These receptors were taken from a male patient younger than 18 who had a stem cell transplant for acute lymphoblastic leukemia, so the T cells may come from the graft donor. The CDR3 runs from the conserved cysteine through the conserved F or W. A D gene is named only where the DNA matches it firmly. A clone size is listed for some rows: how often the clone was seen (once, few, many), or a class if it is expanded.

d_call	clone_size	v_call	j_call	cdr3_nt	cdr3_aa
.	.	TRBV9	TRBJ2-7	TGTGCCAGCAGCGTAGCGTACAGTTACGAGCAGTACTTC	CASSVAYSYEQYF
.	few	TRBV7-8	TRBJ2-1	TGTGCCAGCAGCTTCAAGGCGGATAGCTCCTACAATGAGCAGTTCTTC	CASSFKADSSYNEQFF
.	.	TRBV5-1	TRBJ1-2	TGCGCCAGCAGCCCGGCGGGGAGCGGCTACACCTTC	CASSPAGSGYTF
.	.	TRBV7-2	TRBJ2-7	TGTGCCAGCAGCTTTAGTGAGGGTGACGAGCAGTACTTC	CASSFSEGDEQYF
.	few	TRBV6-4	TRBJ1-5	TGTGCCAGCAGTGACTCTTGGCCCCTCGGGGGGCGCATCAATCAGCCCCAGCATTTT	CASSDSWPLGGRINQPQHF
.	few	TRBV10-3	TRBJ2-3	TGTGCCATCAGTGAAACGCGAGCGGACCCCCGCACAGATACGCAGTATTTT	CAISETRADPRTDTQYF
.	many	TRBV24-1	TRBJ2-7	TGTGCCAGCGGGGACGGATCCTACGAGCAGTACTTC	CASGDGSYEQYF
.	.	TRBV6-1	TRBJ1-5	TGTGCCAGCAGTGGACAGATGTTAGATCAGCCCCAGCATTTT	CASSGQMLDQPQHF
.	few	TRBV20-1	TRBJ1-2	TGCAGTGCTATACGACAGGTGGTGAACTATGGCTACACCTTC	CSAIRQVVNYGYTF
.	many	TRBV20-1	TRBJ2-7	TGCAGTGCTAGAGCCCCCAGCTCCTACGAGCAGTACTTC	CSARAPSSYEQYF
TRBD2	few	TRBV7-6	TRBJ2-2	TGTGCCAGCAGCTTGGGGGGGACTTTGAACACCGGGGAGCTGTTTTTT	CASSLGGTLNTGELFF
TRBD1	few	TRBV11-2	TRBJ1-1	TGTGCCAGCAGCTCGTACAGGGGTGGCCCGAACACTGAAGCTTTCTTT	CASSSYRGGPNTEAFF
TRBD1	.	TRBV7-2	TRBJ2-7	TGTGCCAGCAGCTATCACAGGGGCCCAGGGTACGAGCAGTACTTC	CASSYHRGPGYEQYF
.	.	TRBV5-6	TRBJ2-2	TGTGCCAGCAGCTTGATCTCTCTGGGCGCCGGGGAGCTGTTTTTT	CASSLISLGAGELFF
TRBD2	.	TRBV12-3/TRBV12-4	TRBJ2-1	TGTGCCAGCACTGGGACTAGCACCTTCAATGAGCAGTTCTTC	CASTGTSTFNEQFF
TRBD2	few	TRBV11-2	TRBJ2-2	TGTGCCAGCAGCTTGGGAAGCGGGGGCCCTCGCATCGGGGAGCTGTTTTTT	CASSLGSGGPRIGELFF
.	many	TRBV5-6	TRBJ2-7	TGTGCCAGCAGCTTCGATGCCTACGAGCAGTACTTC	CASSFDAYEQYF
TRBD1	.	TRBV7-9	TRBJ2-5	TGTGCCAGCAGCGTATTAGGCCGACAGGGGAAGGGGGAGACCCAGTACTTC	CASSVLGRQGKGETQYF
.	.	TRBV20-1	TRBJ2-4	TGCAGTGCTTGGGGACTCCTAAACATTCAGTACTTC	CSAWGLLNIQYF
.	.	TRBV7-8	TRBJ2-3	TGTGCCAGCAGCTCGCCCTACGCGCGGGGTACGCAGTATTTT	CASSSPYARGTQYF